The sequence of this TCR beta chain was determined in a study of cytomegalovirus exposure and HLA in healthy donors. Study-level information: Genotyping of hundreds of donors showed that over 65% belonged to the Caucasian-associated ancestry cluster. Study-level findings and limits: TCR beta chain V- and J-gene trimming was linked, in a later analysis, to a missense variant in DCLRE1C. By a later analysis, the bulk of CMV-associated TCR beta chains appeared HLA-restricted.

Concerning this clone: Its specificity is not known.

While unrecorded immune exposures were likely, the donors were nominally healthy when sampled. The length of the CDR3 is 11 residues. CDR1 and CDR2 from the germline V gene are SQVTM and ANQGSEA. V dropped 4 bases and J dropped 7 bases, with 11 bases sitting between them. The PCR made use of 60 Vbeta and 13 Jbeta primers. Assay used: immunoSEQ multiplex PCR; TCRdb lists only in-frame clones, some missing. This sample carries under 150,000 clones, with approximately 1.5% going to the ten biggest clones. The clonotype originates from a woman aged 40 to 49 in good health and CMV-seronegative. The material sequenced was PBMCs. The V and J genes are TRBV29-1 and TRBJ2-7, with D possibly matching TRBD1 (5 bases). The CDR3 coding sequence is TGCAGCGTTGGGGGCAGTGATGAGCAGTACTTC. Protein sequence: CSVGGSDEQYF.